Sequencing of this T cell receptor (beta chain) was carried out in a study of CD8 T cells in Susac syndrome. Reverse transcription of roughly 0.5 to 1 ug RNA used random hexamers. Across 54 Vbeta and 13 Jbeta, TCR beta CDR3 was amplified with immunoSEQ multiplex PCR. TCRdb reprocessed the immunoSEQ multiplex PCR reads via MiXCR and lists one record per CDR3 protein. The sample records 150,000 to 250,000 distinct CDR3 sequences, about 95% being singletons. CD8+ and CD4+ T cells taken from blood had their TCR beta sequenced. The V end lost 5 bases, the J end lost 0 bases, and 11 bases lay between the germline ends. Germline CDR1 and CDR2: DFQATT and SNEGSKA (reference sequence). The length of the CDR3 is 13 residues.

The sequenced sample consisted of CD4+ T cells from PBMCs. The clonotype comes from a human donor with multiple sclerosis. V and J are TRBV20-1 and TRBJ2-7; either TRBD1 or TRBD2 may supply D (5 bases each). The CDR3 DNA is TGCAGTGCTCGACCAGGGAGCTCCTACGAGCAGTACTTC. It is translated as CSARPGSSYEQYF.